Sequencing of this TCR beta chain was carried out in a study of cytomegalovirus exposure and HLA in healthy donors listed by TCRdb under 2017. Broadly, across the study: An earlier analysis of roughly 570 of the donors reported 250 to 300 Gb of sequence data and 95 million to 130 million unique TCR beta sequences obtained from around 180 million T cells. To study patterns of TCR occurrence, a later analysis re-analyzed previously published TCR beta repertoires from 550 to 800 donors and added high-resolution HLA genotyping. A separate validation cohort of approximately 120 different subjects was used in addition to the approximately 640-subject first cohort. Every discovery cohort repertoire had been produced on one sequencing platform. The genetic ancestry cluster associated with self-reported Caucasian donors included approximately 85% of the roughly 390 genotyped donors. Alongside the repertoire data, information on donor age, sex, ethnicity and CMV serostatus was compiled. In an earlier analysis of about 590 of the donors, high-throughput TCR beta sequencing was used to judge whether each TCR beta V gene segment behaved as functional or pseudogenic. The number of donors typed differed by locus, with about 629-630 for A, B, C, DRB1 and DQB1, approximately 500 for DQA1, 600 to 610 for DPA1, and around 430 for DPB1. The study used immunosequencing to profile the T cell repertoires of approximately 630 subjects and linked those repertoires to cytomegalovirus serostatus. Around 330 gigabases of sequencing data and roughly 80 million unique TCR sequences made up an early release that covered several hundred HLA-typed donors. The study was designed to test whether signatures of past pathogen exposure could be identified by cataloging public T cell receptors. To predict cytomegalovirus infection status, the study combined high-throughput TCR immunosequencing, statistical association of individual TCRs with disease status, and machine learning. Roughly five DR-DQ haplotypes were handled as single units for association and clustering because linkage in the cohort was strong. HLA typing covered class I and class II loci at four-digit resolution. A later genetic analysis used genome-wide SNP genotypes for about 65% of the roughly 670 donors, treating that subset as a discovery cohort. In the later analysis, no new phenotypic data were used to find candidate immune exposures; instead, reliance was placed on TCR beta sequences and their occurrence across donors. Across approximately 400 genotyped donors of the cohort, an average of about 240,000 unique TCR beta nucleotide sequences per donor were sequenced, and roughly 20% of those sequences were non-productive.

Libraries were constructed by the immunoSEQ multiplex PCR assay. For the multiplex PCR, a mixture combining 60 forward primers for TCR Vbeta segments and 13 reverse primers for TCR Jbeta segments was used. The CDR3 region of rearranged TCR beta genes was amplified from genomic DNA with a multiplex PCR assay. Amplified TCR beta libraries were sequenced as 87-base-pair reads on the Illumina HiSeq System. The original pipeline was this. A later analysis counted about 80 million unique TCR beta chains across the 600 to 850 repertoires, and around 9.9 million of these chains were shared by at least two donors. A nearest-neighbor algorithm error-corrected the raw reads and collapsed the reads into unique sequences, merging closely related sequences to remove PCR and sequencing errors. Alignment of CDR3 sequences to IMGT reference sequences was used to assign V, D and J gene segments. For a sequence to be retained, a match of at least six nucleotides was required to both a V gene segment and a J gene segment. Rearrangements were classified as productive when the CDR3 lacked stop codons and remained in frame with V and J, and all other rearrangements were classified as non-productive. CDR3 was defined by IMGT convention, running from the second conserved V-encoded cysteine to the conserved J-encoded phenylalanine. The earlier analysis of some 580 of the donors excluded any sequence lacking an unambiguous match to a single V gene segment. In an earlier analysis of some 590 of the donors, a V segment was called functional when productive rearrangements were above 56.7%, and segregating when the standard deviation between donors exceeded 5%. To diagnose cytomegalovirus status from the catalog of TCR beta chain sequences, a statistical classification framework was built. V and J gene assignment, in a later analysis, came from comparing TCR nucleotide sequences with IMGT/GENE-DB human TR gene sequences. The TCRdist pipeline was used in a later analysis to assign CDR3 sequences and most-parsimonious VDJ recombination scenarios. In a later analysis, each TCR beta chain was defined by its CDR3 amino acid sequence together with its V-gene family, and reads lacking a unique V-gene family were excluded. A later analysis removed nearly 600 highly shared, low-generation-probability nucleotide sequences to deal with suspected cross-contamination and a sequencing artifact. For each public chain, a later analysis derived a clonal expansion index from normalized ranks of inferred template counts within each repertoire. In a later analysis, generation probabilities were computed using a VDJ recombination model fitted to out-of-frame rearrangements, and the results were checked against IGoR. In a later analysis, hypergeometric tests were used to score TCR-TCR, TCR-HLA and TCR-CMV co-occurrence, with a repertoire-size bias correction applied to TCR pairs. To estimate false discovery rates, a later analysis permuted the HLA or CMV assignments 20 times. In a later analysis, co-occurring TCRs were grouped using DBSCAN, with TCRdist sequence similarity added in when clustering inside HLA-allele-positive subsets. Repertoires with fewer than 30,000 or more than 120,000 public chains were left out of co-occurrence clustering, as were four to six repertoires with anomalous nucleotide sharing. TCRdb retrieved this table from immuneACCESS and kept in-frame rearrangements only. Not all clones are present; in checked studies, unresolved V genes account for under half, and no reason is known for the remainder. The V and J calls and clone size were taken over from that table, and D and trimming were inferred from the DNA. The sample records around 150,000 clones, about 70% of which are singletons. Of the sample, less than 11% is held by the ten largest clones.

The cohort comprised hundreds of healthy bone marrow donors. Cohort members were all nominally healthy when sampled, although unrecorded immune exposures were likely present. The donor tested CMV seropositive, placing the donor among the 250 to 300 seropositive members of the cohort. Every donor gave a peripheral blood sample, and the peripheral blood mononuclear cells from that sample were used for TCR beta sequencing. Genomic DNA extraction from the blood cell samples was performed with the Qiagen DNeasy Blood Extraction Kit. This clone appeared a few times. Its antigen is unknown. One base away there is no much larger clone; base qualities are not given. Trimmed from V: 3 bases; trimmed from J: 7 bases; junction bases lacking a gene match: 8. Taken from the germline V gene, the CDR1 and CDR2 loops are SGHRS and YFSETQ. The CDR3 measures 15 amino acids from cysteine to phenylalanine. Only the CDR3 region is kept as DNA, spanning 45 bases read in frame from base 1.

Paper-wide results and their limitations: Assigning TCR associations to individual alleles was difficult when HLA alleles, especially DR and DQ, strongly co-occurred. A later analysis found that HLA-associated TCR beta chains were more clonally expanded and had lower generation probabilities than equally common non-associated chains. It was suggested by the authors that the approach could potentially be generalized to other disease states and immunological phenotypes. Most TCR sequences were observed very rarely across donors, whereas some public TCRs were present in many individuals. Specific HLA alleles were associated with some 15,000 TCR beta sequences at a false discovery rate of 0.05 in a later analysis. The presence/absence analyses assumed that sequencing depth was roughly uniform across donors, and that assumption may not be true. A few of the identified cytomegalovirus-associated TCR beta chains were confirmed in vitro to be specific for cytomegalovirus antigens. In an earlier analysis of approximately 590 of the donors, most TCR beta V segments were observed in productive rearrangements about 87% or about 30% of the time, broadly matching IMGT annotations. A total of 150 to 200 TCR beta chains were listed by the study as associated with cytomegalovirus. The earlier analysis of approximately 590 of the donors excluded roughly 16 rarely observed V segments, including chromosome 9 orphons, because counts were too low. The cohort was sequenced for TCR beta chains only, and without alpha or paired-chain data the features that could be detected were limited. In a later analysis, several top co-occurrence clusters were reported to appear linked to parvovirus B19, influenza, CMV and Epstein-Barr virus. CMV serostatus was the only immune exposure information available for the cohort. According to a later analysis, most CMV-associated TCR beta chains appeared to be HLA-restricted, and the HLA associations seemed to be driven largely by CMV exposure. Because HLA typing was unavailable for some donors at each locus, only the typed subset was used in association tests. The sequencing pipeline was judged likely to have produced a cluster of highly shared sequence variants as a technical artifact. Some IMGT-functional V segments, including TRBV6-2 and TRBV6-3, could not be distinguished by the 87-base-pair reads and were therefore excluded. According to a later genetic analysis, donors in an Asian-associated ancestry cluster had fewer N-insertions in productive TCRs than the approximately 630-donor mean. Linkage disequilibrium might explain the correlated functional status among segregating V segments, but an unknown experimental factor could not be ruled out. A further reported finding was that TCR beta sequences accurately predicted the HLA-A and HLA-B alleles for most subjects in the first cohort. A later genetic analysis associated a missense DCLRE1C variant with V-gene and J-gene trimming of TCR beta chains, and an independent cohort replicated the association. A later analysis found that TCR association rates varied across HLA loci, with DRB1 alleles showing the most associated TCRs and HLA-C alleles the fewest. The classifier was reported to diagnose cytomegalovirus status with high specificity and sensitivity in both the original and validation cohorts.

What was sequenced was PBMCs. This receptor was taken from a man aged 25 to 45 in good health and CMV-seropositive. The chain links TRBV5-1 with TRBJ2-1; a stretch of 9 junction bases matches TRBD1. The sequence in DNA is TGCGCCAGCAGCTACGGGACAGGGTCTTTTAATGAGCAGTTCTTC. Its product reads: CASSYGTGSFNEQFF. Supplemented by the reference TRBV5-1 and TRBJ2-1 proteins around the CDR3, the complete variable domain is KAGVTQTPRYLIKTRGQQVTLSCSPISGHRSVSWYQQTPGQGLQFLFEYFSETQRNKGNFPGRFSGRQFSNSRSEMNVSTLELGDSALYLCASSYGTGSFNEQFFGPGTRLTVL.